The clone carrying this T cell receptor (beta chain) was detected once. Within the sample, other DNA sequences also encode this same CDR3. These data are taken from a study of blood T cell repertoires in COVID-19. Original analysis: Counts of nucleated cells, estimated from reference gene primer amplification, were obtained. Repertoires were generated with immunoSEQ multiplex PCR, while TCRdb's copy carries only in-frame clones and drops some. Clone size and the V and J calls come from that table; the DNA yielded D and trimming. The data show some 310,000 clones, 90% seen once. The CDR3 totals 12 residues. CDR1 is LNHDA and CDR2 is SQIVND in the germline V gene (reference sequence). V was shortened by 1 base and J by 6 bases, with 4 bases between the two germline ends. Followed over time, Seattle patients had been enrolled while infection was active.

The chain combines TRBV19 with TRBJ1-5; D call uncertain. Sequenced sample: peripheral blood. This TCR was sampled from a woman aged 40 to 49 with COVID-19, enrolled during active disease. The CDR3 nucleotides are TGTGCCAGTAGTATAGGCGGTCAGCCCCAGCATTTT. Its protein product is CASSIGGQPQHF.